Included here is one T cell receptor (beta chain) sequence, with context. As yet, its antigen is unknown. CD45RA+ naive and CD45RA-negative memory subsets were separated from CD4+ cells. The record originates from a study of shared clonotypes between healthy human individuals. Libraries were prepared by immunoSEQ multiplex PCR; TCRdb keeps only in-frame clonotypes and omits some of them. The table lists about 1.1 million clones, around three quarters of them singletons, with roughly 0.55% in the top ten. Study-wide results and limits: It was observed that roughly 5.5% of naive CD4 clonotypes were shared across a few donors. Among the subsets, naive ones generally showed larger estimated richness than memory ones.

CDR1 is SEHNR and CDR2 is FQNEAQ in the germline V gene (reference sequence). This CDR3 region has 14 residues. V was shortened by 11 bases and J by 4 bases, with 21 bases between the two germline ends. This TCR was recovered from a man between 18 and 29 years old in good health. Some clones in this sample may be carry-over from other donors' samples. The genes are TRBV7-9 and TRBJ2-7; TRBD2 is a possible D gene (5 bases). Sequencing was performed on memory CD4+ T cells from PBMCs. As for subset: CD45RA-negative fraction. The CDR3 reads CAVWNSDYMYEQYF. CDR3 nucleotides: TGTGCCGTTTGGAATAGTGACTACATGTACGAGCAGTACTTC.